This T cell receptor beta chain emerged from a study of memory CD4+ T cells and cytomegalovirus serostatus. Assay: immunoSEQ multiplex PCR; the TCRdb copy retains only in-frame clones and omits some. In the table there are roughly 40,000 clones, about four fifths of which are singletons. CDR3 length: 14 amino acids. Germline CDR1 and CDR2: SGHTA and FQGNSA. With 3 bases clipped from V and 9 bases from J, the junction kept 8 bases outside the gene matches. Single viable CD3+CD4+CD8-CD45RO+ cells were sorted as the memory CD4+ T cells. The receptor's source is an adult in good health and CMV-seronegative. The sequenced sample consisted of memory CD4+ T cells from blood. The rearrangement links TRBV7-2 to TRBJ2-1; 7 bases map to TRBD2. The CDR3 sequence: CASSLGGGGSEQFF. The DNA for the CDR3 is TGTGCCAGCAGCTTGGGCGGGGGTGGTAGTGAGCAGTTCTTC.